This entry lists 16 T cell receptor beta chains sequenced from one sample in a study of long-term antiretroviral therapy in people with HIV. Version v3.0 of the immunoSEQ assay was performed at survey level. Repertoires were generated with immunoSEQ multiplex PCR, while TCRdb's copy carries only in-frame clones and drops some. The data hold 23,000 or so clones, with roughly 80% observed a single time. The input for sequencing was unsorted PBMCs, taken 0.2 years after starting antiretroviral therapy. The receptors originated from a young woman with HIV.

This chain links TRBV7-8 with TRBJ1-1; D is unresolved. The CDR3 length is 12 residues. Germline V CDR1 and CDR2: SGHVS, FQNEAQ. Trimming removed 6 bases at V and 6 bases at J, with 11 bases between. Written as DNA, the CDR3 is TGTGCCAGCAGTCACCAGCGCGCTGAAGCTTTCTTT. Translated, it gives CASSHQRAEAFF.

The chain combines TRBV7-3 with TRBJ2-5; TRBD2 agrees at 7 bases. V shed 1 base and J 5 bases; nucleotides not matched to a gene: 4. The germline V gene encodes CDR1 SGHTA and CDR2 FQGTGA. CDR3 size: 14 residues. CDR3: CASSLNPLAETQYF. As DNA, the CDR3 is TGTGCCAGCAGCTTAAATCCACTAGCGGAGACCCAGTACTTC.

This chain uses TRBV6-5 with TRBJ1-5, with D uncertain. CDR1 is MNHEY and CDR2 is SVGAGI in the germline V gene. The CDR3 contains 15 residues. The V end lost 0 bases, the J end lost 5 bases, and 11 bases lay between the germline ends. In DNA form, the CDR3 reads TGTGCCAGCAGTTACTCCAAGGCGCAGTATCAGCCCCAGCATTTT. The encoded protein is CASSYSKAQYQPQHF.

The V and J genes are TRBV30 and TRBJ2-1; 9 nucleotides agree with TRBD1. CDR1 GTSNPN and CDR2 SVGIG come from the germline V gene (reference sequence). Unmatched junction bases numbered 31, after V lost 5 bases and J lost 8 bases. This CDR3 spans 21 amino acids. For the CDR3, the DNA is TGTGCCTGGGGGCGGGGGTTTGACCGCGGACAGGGGATTCTAAGGGGCTATGAGCAGTTCTTC. Translating gives CAWGRGFDRGQGILRGYEQFF. Variable domain in full (rest from reference TRBV30 and TRBJ2-1): SQTIHQWPATLVQPVGSPLSLECTVEGTSNPNLYWYRQAAGRGLQLLFYSVGIGQISSEVPQNLSASRPQDRQFILSSKKLLLSDSGFYLCAWGRGFDRGQGILRGYEQFFGPGTRLTVL.

This clone was counted a few times. The V and J genes are TRBV7-9 and TRBJ1-5; the match to TRBD1 covers 7 bases. Trimming removed 5 bases from V and 3 bases from J; junction bases left unmatched: 7. CDR1 is SEHNR and CDR2 is FQNEAQ in the germline V gene (reference sequence). The CDR3 has 15 residues. The CDR3 protein is CASSPGGRDNQPQHF. Written as DNA, the CDR3 is TGTGCCAGCAGCCCAGGGGGTCGCGACAATCAGCCCCAGCATTTT.

The gene calls are TRBV5-1 and TRBJ2-1, with TRBD1 matching 9 bases. The CDR3 extends over 14 amino acids. CDR1 is SGHRS and CDR2 is YFSETQ in the germline V gene. The trim removed 4 bases at V and 10 bases at J, leaving 9 bases unmatched. CDR3 sequence: CASSLSQGALEQFF. The CDR3 DNA follows: TGCGCCAGCAGCCTCTCACAGGGGGCCCTCGAGCAGTTCTTC.

This chain uses TRBV5-6 with TRBJ2-1; D gene unclear. The germline CDR1 and CDR2 sequences are SGHDT and YYEEEE. CDR3 length: 17 residues. V was pared by 0 bases and J by 0 bases, with 13 bases between. The CDR3 reads CASSLGLTITSYNEQFF. The CDR3 DNA reads TGTGCCAGCAGCTTGGGACTTACAATAACCTCCTACAATGAGCAGTTCTTC.

V usage is TRBV4-1 and J usage is TRBJ2-2, with 8 bases lining up with TRBD1. After removal of 4 bases from V and 1 base from J, the junction contained 2 bases not matched to a gene. This CDR3 contains 15 residues. Germline lookup yields CDR1 MGHRA and CDR2 YSYEKL. CDR3 bases: TGCGCCAGCAGCCCCGGGACAGGGAACACCGGGGAGCTGTTTTTT. Translated, it gives CASSPGTGNTGELFF.

V and J are TRBV11-3 and TRBJ2-7, with no clear D. CDR1 SGHNT and CDR2 YENEEA come from the germline V gene. The CDR3 totals 14 residues. The germline V and J ends were trimmed by 5 bases and 1 base, with 12 bases remaining between them. The CDR3 loop is CASSQREGSYEQYF. The CDR3 coding sequence is TGTGCCAGCAGCCAAAGAGAAGGGTCCTACGAGCAGTACTTC.

CDR3 residues: CASSEFTSGVANEQFF. The CDR3 nucleotides are TGTGCCAGCAGTGAATTCACAAGCGGGGTCGCGAATGAGCAGTTCTTC. The chain couples TRBV6-1 to TRBJ2-1, with 7 bases that match TRBD2. The CDR3 has 16 residues. Trimming at V came to 2 bases and at J to 7 bases, leaving 11 bases not matched to a gene. Germline loops: CDR1 MNHNS, CDR2 SASEGT.

This chain uses TRBV11-2 with TRBJ2-7; 8 bases agree with TRBD2. The germline V gene has CDR1 SGHAT and CDR2 FQNNGV. The V and J ends lost 3 bases and 2 bases, in that order; junction bases with no gene match: 0. This CDR3 is 13 amino acids long. CDR3 nucleotides: TGTGCCAGCAGCTTTAGCGGGACCTACGAGCAGTACGTC. The encoded protein is CASSFSGTYEQYV.

A single count supports this clone. The genes are TRBV11-2 and TRBJ2-3; the D is unclear. With 5 bases removed from V and 0 bases from J, the gap between germline ends came to 24 bases. Germline loops: CDR1 SGHAT, CDR2 FQNNGV. This CDR3 contains 19 residues. The CDR3 loop is CASSKGSLNRLSSTDTQYF. The CDR3 DNA is TGTGCCAGCAGCAAAGGCTCCCTAAACAGACTCTCTAGCACAGATACGCAGTATTTT.

The chain is built from TRBV6-1 and TRBJ1-3; D gene uncertain. Germline loops: CDR1 MNHNS, CDR2 SASEGT. The V gene lost 2 bases and the J gene lost 0 bases, with 2 bases spanning the gap. There are 13 residues in the CDR3. The CDR3: CASSESSGNTIYF. As DNA, the CDR3 is TGTGCCAGCAGTGAATCCTCTGGAAACACCATATATTTT.

The chain combines TRBV19 with TRBJ2-5; D might be TRBD2 (5 bases). Trimming removed 3 bases at V and 3 bases at J, with 14 bases between. The CDR3 spans 15 residues. Looked up from germline, CDR1 is LNHDA and CDR2 is SQIVND (reference sequence). This CDR3 reads CASSMYGPGKETQYF. The CDR3 DNA reads TGTGCCAGTAGTATGTACGGTCCCGGGAAAGAGACCCAGTACTTC.

V gene TRBV5-1 combines with J gene TRBJ2-5, with D perhaps TRBD1 (5 bases). Germline values: CDR1 SGHRS, CDR2 YFSETQ. The CDR3 extends over 14 amino acids. V shed 4 bases and J shed 3 bases, with 13 bases lying between them. CDR3 amino acids: CASSQTASKETQYF. In DNA form, the CDR3 reads TGCGCCAGCAGCCAGACAGCCAGCAAAGAGACCCAGTACTTC. The complete variable domain, with remaining parts taken from reference TRBV5-1 and TRBJ2-5, reads KAGVTQTPRYLIKTRGQQVTLSCSPISGHRSVSWYQQTPGQGLQFLFEYFSETQRNKGNFPGRFSGRQFSNSRSEMNVSTLELGDSALYLCASSQTASKETQYFGPGTRLLVL.

V gene TRBV30 combines with J gene TRBJ2-1, with D uncertain. The ends were cut back, 2 bases at V and 3 bases at J, with 14 bases in the middle. Germline CDR1 reads GTSNPN; CDR2 reads SVGIG (reference sequence). The CDR3 totals 15 residues. The CDR3 protein is CAWSLGLMIYNEQFF. The CDR3 nucleotides read TGTGCCTGGAGTCTAGGGTTAATGATCTACAATGAGCAGTTCTTC.